One and the same sample provided the 27 T cell receptor beta chains below, sequenced in a study of metastatic and nonmetastatic thyroid tumors (dated by TCRdb to the early 2020s). Library prep was done by PCR. The sequencer listed for this sample is Illumina HiSeq 4000. Using fastp trimming at Q25 and MiXCR clonotype assembly, TCRdb reanalyzed the public sequencing data and kept in-frame beta chains. The sample records approximately 21,000 clones, roughly a quarter of which are singletons. The ten largest clones take up 6.1% of the sample. None of the patients had been given any treatment before thyroid surgery. The sequencing input was blood. The receptors stem from a female donor with papillary thyroid cancer or a benign thyroid nodule (not recorded which). Some clones in this sample may be carry-over from other donors' samples.

The V call is TRBV9, the J call TRBJ2-2; 12 positions agree with TRBD1. This CDR3 contains 17 residues. Trimming removed 3 bases from V and 6 bases from J; junction bases left unmatched: 9. CDR1 and CDR2 from the germline V gene are SGDLS and YYNGEE. CDR3 in amino acids: CASSAPQGQGAPGELFF. The CDR3 nucleotides are TGTGCCAGCAGCGCCCCTCAGGGACAGGGGGCCCCCGGGGAGCTGTTTTTT.

This clone came up a few times. The J gene is TRBJ1-5, the V gene TRBV28; possible D gene TRBD1, 5 bases. The CDR3 sequence is 15 residues long. The germline V gene has CDR1 MDHEN and CDR2 SYDVKM. Trimming took 7 bases from V and 8 from J, leaving 21 bases between them. The CDR3 here is CASTTTVQGGKPQHF. The CDR3 DNA reads TGTGCCAGCACTACTACGGTGCAGGGCGGGAAGCCCCAGCATTTT.

This clone was observed a handful of times. The chain recombines TRBV6-1 with TRBJ2-1, with D tentatively TRBD1 or TRBD2 (6 bases each). Germline CDR1 MNHNS, CDR2 SASEGT. The CDR3 spans 15 residues. Trimming cost V 9 bases and J 6 bases, with 21 bases left between them. CDR3 protein: CARSIGRGPANEQFF. CDR3 nucleotides: TGTGCCAGAAGCATTGGACGGGGGCCAGCCAATGAGCAGTTCTTC.

This chain joins TRBV27 and TRBJ2-7, with D maybe TRBD1 (6 bases). V lost 5 bases and J lost 10, with 18 bases in between. The CDR3 has 13 residues. Germline loops: CDR1 MNHEY, CDR2 SMNVEV (reference sequence). The chain's CDR3 is CASSPSHRDNQYF. The CDR3 region has the DNA TGTGCCAGCAGTCCCAGTCACCGGGACAACCAGTACTTC.

This clone is medium-sized within its sample. The V and J genes are TRBV20-1 and TRBJ1-3, with 12 bases aligning to TRBD1. The V gene end was trimmed by 3 bases and the J gene end by 1 base; junction bases not matched to a gene: 1. The CDR3 contains 15 residues. Germline V gives CDR1 DFQATT, CDR2 SNEGSKA (reference sequence). CDR3 DNA sequence: TGCAGTGCTAGGGGACAGGGGGCATCTGGAAACACCATATATTTT. Translated, it gives CSARGQGASGNTIYF.

This clone appeared many times. The chain combines TRBV18 with TRBJ1-3, with a possible D match to TRBD1 (6 bases). CDR1 is KGHSH and CDR2 is LQKENI in the germline V gene. V lost 3 bases and J 1 base, leaving 19 bases between the germline ends. CDR3 length: 18 amino acids. CDR3 sequence (DNA): TGTGCCAGCTCACCCCGCGCAGGGGCGAGGAGTTCTGGAAACACCATATATTTT. This sequence encodes CASSPRAGARSSGNTIYF.

This clone has ten or more counts. The germline gene is not matched at one end of the junction; a read error may be the cause. The rearrangement joins TRBV3-1 to TRBJ1-1; the D gene is possibly TRBD1 (6 bases). CDR3 size: 13 residues. Germline V gene sequence: CDR1 LGHDT, CDR2 YNNKEL (reference sequence). The CDR3 loop is CASIQVPGGAAFF. CDR3 in DNA: TGTGCCAGCATCCAAGTTCCCGGGGGCGCAGCTTTCTTT. Combining the CDR3 with reference TRBV3-1 and TRBJ1-1 gives the whole variable domain DTAVSQTPKYLVTQMGNDKSIKCEQNLGHDTMYWYKQDSKKFLKIMFSYNNKELIINETVPNRFSPKSPDKAHLNLHINSLELGDSAVYFCASIQVPGGAAFFGQGTRLTVV.

There are many counts of this clone. This chain connects TRBV28 to TRBJ2-3; D may be TRBD1 (5 bases). The CDR3 spans 15 residues. The ends were cut back, 3 bases at V and 4 bases at J, with 14 bases in the middle. Germline CDR1 MDHEN, CDR2 SYDVKM. CDR3 in amino acids: CASSFRDWGADTQYF. In DNA form, the CDR3 reads TGTGCCAGCAGTTTCCGTGATTGGGGCGCAGATACGCAGTATTTT.

This chain joins TRBV12-3 or TRBV12-4 and TRBJ1-5, with D possibly being TRBD1 (6 bases). CDR3 length equals 19 residues. V gave up 2 bases and J gave up 0 bases, with 20 bases separating them. The CDR3 protein is CASSLLRGRPPYSNQPQHF. The CDR3 region has the DNA TGTGCCAGCAGTTTACTCAGGGGCCGCCCTCCGTATAGCAATCAGCCCCAGCATTTT.

This chain uses TRBV5-1 with TRBJ1-4; TRBD1 agrees at 9 bases. Per germline, CDR1 SGHRS and CDR2 YFSETQ. With 0 bases clipped from V and 1 base from J, the junction kept 4 bases outside the gene matches. The CDR3 runs to 17 residues. The CDR3 region is CASSLDRGQVTNEKLFF. The CDR3 nucleotides are TGCGCCAGCAGCTTGGACAGGGGGCAAGTAACTAATGAAAAACTGTTTTTT.

V gene TRBV12-3 or TRBV12-4 combines with J gene TRBJ2-3, with D hard to call. V lost 0 bases and J 8 bases, leaving 6 bases between the germline ends. CDR3 length: 12 residues. CDR3 residues: CASSLAEVTQYF. The CDR3 DNA follows: TGTGCCAGCAGTTTAGCGGAAGTTACGCAGTATTTT.

V and J are TRBV20-1 and TRBJ2-3; maybe TRBD1 (6 bases). Germline values: CDR1 DFQATT, CDR2 SNEGSKA (reference sequence). The CDR3 consists of 14 residues. V lost 8 bases and J lost 1, with 16 bases in between. This chain's CDR3 is CSQEGEMGTDTQYF. Here the CDR3 DNA reads TGCAGTCAAGAGGGGGAAATGGGCACAGATACGCAGTATTTT.

This chain joins TRBV28 and TRBJ2-7; D is perhaps TRBD1 (6 bases). This CDR3 has 14 amino acids. Per germline, CDR1 MDHEN and CDR2 SYDVKM. Trimming shortened V by 7 bases and J by 2 bases, and 15 bases separated the two germline ends. The CDR3 here is CASTPGAEAYEQYF. For the CDR3, the DNA is TGTGCCAGCACCCCAGGGGCAGAGGCCTACGAGCAGTACTTC.

The rearrangement links TRBV20-1 to TRBJ1-3; tentatively, D is TRBD1 (5 bases). In germline, CDR1 is DFQATT, CDR2 SNEGSKA (reference sequence). Trimming cost V 3 bases and J 0 bases, with 15 bases left between them. The CDR3 has 16 residues. CDR3: CSARLSGFYSGNTIYF. In DNA form, the CDR3 reads TGCAGTGCTAGGTTGTCAGGGTTCTACTCTGGAAACACCATATATTTT.

This clone was counted only a few times. This chain uses TRBV10-3 with TRBJ1-1; D remains unclear. This CDR3 contains 14 residues. Trimming shortened V by 2 bases and J by 11 bases, and 18 bases separated the two germline ends. Germline CDR1 is ENHRY and CDR2 is SYGVKD. The CDR3 DNA is TGTGCCATCAGTGAGCCCGAACGACCGGGTCGGGCTTTCTTT. Amino acid sequence: CAISEPERPGRAFF.

The genes are TRBV20-1 and TRBJ1-2, with TRBD1 identical over 9 bases. V was pared by 7 bases and J by 4 bases, with 7 bases of the junction left unmatched. The germline V gene has CDR1 DFQATT and CDR2 SNEGSKA (reference sequence). This CDR3 contains 13 residues. DNA of the CDR3: TGCAGTGACCGGGACAGGGACGTCTATGGCTACACCTTC. Residues: CSDRDRDVYGYTF.

Of note for this clone: This clone may be a read error of a much larger clone one base away. The chain has TRBV7-3 and TRBJ2-3; D possibly corresponds to TRBD2 (6 bases). The V gene lost 2 bases and the J gene lost 1 base, with 13 bases spanning the gap. Germline loops: CDR1 SGHTA, CDR2 FQGTGA. This CDR3 has 16 residues. CDR3 DNA: TGTGCCAGCAGCTTACTATCGGGAGTCGGCACAGATACGCAGTATTTT. As protein: CASSLLSGVGTDTQYF.

This rearrangement joins TRBV5-6 to TRBJ1-2, with TRBD1 as a possible D gene (6 bases). Looked up from germline, CDR1 is SGHDT and CDR2 is YYEEEE. The CDR3 covers 14 residues. Trimming took off 7 bases at V and 3 bases at J, with 16 bases between the two ends. The CDR3 nucleotides read TGTGCCAGCGCGCCATGGCCAGGGGACTATGGCTACACCTTC. Its translation is CASAPWPGDYGYTF. Full variable domain (missing parts from reference TRBV5-6 and TRBJ1-2): DAGVTQSPTHLIKTRGQQVTLRCSPKSGHDTVSWYQQALGQGPQFIFQYYEEEERQRGNFPDRFSGHQFPNYSSELNVNALLLGDSALYLCASAPWPGDYGYTFGSGTRLTVV.

The sample holds a few counts of this clone. The chain employs TRBV28 and TRBJ2-7, with a tentative D call TRBD2 (5 bases). CDR3 length: 16 residues. Germline-derived CDR1 and CDR2 are MDHEN and SYDVKM. CDR3 DNA: TGTGTCAACAGTTCAACACAGACCTGGACTGGATACGAGCAGTACTTC. Residues: CVNSSTQTWTGYEQYF.

In its sample, this clone was seen many times. The chain joins TRBV5-1 to TRBJ2-7; D perhaps matches TRBD1 (6 bases). Between the trimmed V and J ends, which lost 4 bases and 4 bases, there was a span of 6 bases. The CDR3 has 11 residues. The germline CDR1 and CDR2 sequences are SGHRS and YFSETQ. In DNA, the CDR3 is TGCGCCAGCAGCACAGGGTACGAGCAGTACTTC. As protein: CASSTGYEQYF.

This rearrangement joins TRBV6-4 to TRBJ2-7; 7 nucleotides align to TRBD2. With 4 bases clipped from V and 4 bases from J, the junction kept 16 bases outside the gene matches. From germline, CDR1 is MRHNA and CDR2 SNTAGT. There are 17 residues in the CDR3. Here the CDR3 DNA reads TGTGCCAGCAGTGTCTTAGCGGGTGCGACTGTAGGGTACGAGCAGTACTTC. Protein: CASSVLAGATVGYEQYF.

The gene calls are TRBV20-1 and TRBJ2-7; 9 bases align to TRBD2. Germline trimming cut 6 bases from V and 5 bases from J; bases unmatched to any gene: 14. The CDR3 has 15 amino acids. Germline loops: CDR1 DFQATT, CDR2 SNEGSKA (reference sequence). In nucleotides, the CDR3 is TGCAGTGCGTCGGTGGGCGGGAGGGAAGTGGACGAGCAGTACTTC. It encodes CSASVGGREVDEQYF.

This clone has more than one count but fewer than ten. This may be a read error: a much more frequent sequence differs by one nucleotide. Other DNA sequences in the same sample also yield this CDR3. The V gene is TRBV9, the J gene TRBJ2-3; D is ambiguous. CDR3 size: 13 residues. V was trimmed by 4 bases and J by 2 bases, leaving 8 bases between them. CDR1 SGDLS and CDR2 YYNGEE come from the germline V gene. The CDR3 region is CASSPDHTDTQYF. CDR3 DNA sequence: TGTGCCAGCAGCCCGGATCACACAGATACGCAGTATTTT.

This clone was detected only a few times. The gene calls are TRBV28 and TRBJ1-6; tentatively, D is TRBD1 (6 bases). Per germline, CDR1 MDHEN and CDR2 SYDVKM. The V end was cut by 5 bases, the J end by 4 bases, with 12 bases between. This CDR3 region has 15 residues. The CDR3 nucleotides are TGTGCCAGCAGTACAGGGCCTCCATATAATTCACCCCTCCACTTT. The encoded protein is CASSTGPPYNSPLHF.

Relative to its sample, this clone is medium-sized. This rearrangement joins TRBV6-1 to TRBJ2-1; D ambiguous. This CDR3 comprises 11 residues. V was shortened by 6 bases and J by 4 bases, with 4 bases between the two germline ends. CDR1 is MNHNS, CDR2 SASEGT, per germline. CDR3: CASRVYNEQFF. The CDR3 DNA sequence: TGTGCCAGCAGGGTATACAATGAGCAGTTCTTC.

This clone was counted many times. This rearrangement joins TRBV2 to TRBJ2-2; D is possibly TRBD2 (6 bases). The CDR3 has 16 amino acids. CDR1 and CDR2 from the germline V gene are SNHLY and FYNNEI. The V end lost 4 bases, the J end lost 6 bases, and 18 bases lay between the germline ends. The CDR3 DNA reads TGTGCCAGCAGTGGTTGGAGGGTTCTAGAGGCCGGGGAGCTGTTTTTT. Translating it yields CASSGWRVLEAGELFF.

The genes are TRBV6-4 and TRBJ2-3; D unresolved. The V and J ends lost 0 bases and 2 bases respectively, with 3 bases between them. Germline CDR1 reads MRHNA; CDR2 reads SNTAGT. This CDR3 contains 13 residues. CDR3 DNA: TGTGCCAGCAGTGACTCTCCCACAGATACGCAGTATTTT. Translated, it gives CASSDSPTDTQYF.